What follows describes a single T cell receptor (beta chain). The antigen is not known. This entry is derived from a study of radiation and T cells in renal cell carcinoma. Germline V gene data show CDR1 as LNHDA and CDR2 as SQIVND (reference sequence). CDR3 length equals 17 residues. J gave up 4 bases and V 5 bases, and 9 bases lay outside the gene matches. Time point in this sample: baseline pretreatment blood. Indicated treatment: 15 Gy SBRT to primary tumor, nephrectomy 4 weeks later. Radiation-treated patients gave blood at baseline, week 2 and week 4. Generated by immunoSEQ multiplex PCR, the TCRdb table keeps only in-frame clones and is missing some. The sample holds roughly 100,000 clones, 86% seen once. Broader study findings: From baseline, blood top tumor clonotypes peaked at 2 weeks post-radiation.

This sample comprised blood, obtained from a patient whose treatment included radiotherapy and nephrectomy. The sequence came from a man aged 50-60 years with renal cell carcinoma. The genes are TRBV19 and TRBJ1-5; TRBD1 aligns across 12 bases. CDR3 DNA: TGTGCCAGTAGTCCTTTGTGGGACAGGGGGCCGAATCAGCCCCAGCATTTT. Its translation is CASSPLWDRGPNQPQHF.